This T cell receptor beta chain was documented in a study of T cell responses to AZD1222 COVID-19 vaccine. Study summary: Doses given second, at about 4 or about 12 weeks, were pooled.

The assay was immunoSEQ multiplex PCR, and TCRdb's table has in-frame clones only and misses some. Found here are more than 85,000 clones, more than 70% of them singletons; the top ten hold around 9.1%. V was clipped by 6 bases and J by 6 bases, with 23 bases between them. The CDR3 spans 16 residues. CDR1 is MDHEN and CDR2 is SYDVKM in the germline V gene. Study observations and caveats: Repertoire sampling was restricted to post-peak T cell response timepoints. White British donors predominated, females outnumbered males, and clonal diversity was possibly underestimated.

This clone has only a few counts. Its antigen remains unidentified. This sequence was found in an adult in good health. Specimen: peripheral blood, collected on day 0 of AZD1222 vaccination. The V gene is TRBV28, the J gene TRBJ1-1, with D perhaps TRBD1 (5 bases). The CDR3 here is CASSWHGAGSSPEAFF. In DNA, the CDR3 is TGTGCCAGCAGCTGGCATGGTGCAGGGTCCTCTCCTGAAGCTTTCTTT.